This TCR beta chain was sequenced during a study of CD8 T cells in ankylosing spondylitis. Overall study results and limits: Previous work reported some of these motif variants in the synovial fluid and blood of reactive arthritis. In ankylosing spondylitis blood, a motif of roughly eight highly homologous TCR beta variants appeared characteristic. In ankylosing spondylitis patients, matched synovial fluid reportedly showed significant enrichment of disease-linked clones.

This CDR3 region has 15 residues. CDR1 and CDR2 (germline): SGHTA, FQGNSA. V lost 1 base and J 6 bases, leaving 15 bases between the germline ends. This clonotype was detected many times. Antigen: not known. Researchers built TCR beta libraries using quantitative 5'-RACE with molecular barcodes. TCRdb reanalysed the 5' RACE reads using MiXCR and keeps one entry per CDR3 protein. The sample contains about 420,000 distinct CDR3 sequences, approximately 20% of which appear only once. The clonotype was recovered from a male donor with ankylosing spondylitis. The V gene is TRBV7-2, the J gene TRBJ1-1; tentative D call: TRBD1 (5 bases). The sequenced material came from blood, either unsorted or a sorted T cell fraction (not recorded which). CDR3 loop: CASSLVSEGTSEAFF. The CDR3 bases are TGTGCCAGCAGCTTAGTTAGCGAGGGGACGTCTGAAGCTTTCTTT.